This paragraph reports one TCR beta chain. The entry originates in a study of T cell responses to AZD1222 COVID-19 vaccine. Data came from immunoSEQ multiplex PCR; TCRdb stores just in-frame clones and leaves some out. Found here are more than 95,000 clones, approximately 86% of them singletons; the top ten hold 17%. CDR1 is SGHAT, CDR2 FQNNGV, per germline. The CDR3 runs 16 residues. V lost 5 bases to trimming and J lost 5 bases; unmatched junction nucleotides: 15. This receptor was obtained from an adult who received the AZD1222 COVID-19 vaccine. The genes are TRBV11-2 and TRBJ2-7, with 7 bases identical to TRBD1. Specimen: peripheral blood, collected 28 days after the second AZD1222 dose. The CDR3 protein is CASSPHQAGGLHEQYF. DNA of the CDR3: TGTGCCAGCAGCCCCCATCAGGCAGGGGGTCTTCACGAGCAGTACTTC. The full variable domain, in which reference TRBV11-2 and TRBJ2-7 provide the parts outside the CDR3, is EAGVAQSPRYKIIEKRQSVAFWCNPISGHATLYWYQQILGQGPKLLIQFQNNGVVDDSQLPKDRFSAERLKGVDSTLKIQPAKLEDSAVYLCASSPHQAGGLHEQYFGPGTRLTVT.